This TCR beta chain was identified during a study of early T cells in non-severe SARS-CoV-2 infection. Study-level information: Chains from this unsorted whole-blood bulk RNA could not be paired.

Individual cDNA molecules received unique molecular identifiers during library preparation. Via MiXCR, TCRdb re-called the 5' RACE reads, giving one row per CDR3 protein. The sample records tens of thousands of distinct CDR3 sequences, 4.5% to 5% being singletons. General study findings and limits: Lookups in VDJdb leaned toward anti-spike CD8 responses and missed private and CD4 specificities.

V was pared by 1 base and J by 4 bases, with 11 bases between. This CDR3 contains 14 residues. Per the germline V gene, CDR1 is SEHNR and CDR2 is FQNEAQ (reference sequence). This clonotype was counted between two and nine times. The target antigen is unknown. Sequencing was done on a sample of whole blood. The clonotype was recovered from an adult who was a healthcare worker with PCR-confirmed SARS-CoV-2 infection or an uninfected control (not recorded which). The genes are TRBV7-9 and TRBJ2-7; a weak D match, TRBD1 (5 bases). The CDR3 loop is CASSLVLGAYEQYF. CDR3 bases: TGTGCCAGCAGCTTAGTTTTAGGGGCATACGAGCAGTACTTC.